This T cell receptor (beta chain) appears in the sequencing data of a study of T cells in Graves' hyperthyroidism and ophthalmopathy. A word on this clonotype: Its matching antigen is unknown. The CDR3 carries no conserved terminal phenylalanine or tryptophan, so it likely arises from a read error.

Amplification yielded TCR beta CDR3 regions, with RNA transcripts as the source. A first-round RT-PCR of the TCR CDR3 used the HTBI primer set. TCRdb reprocessed the multiplex PCR reads via MiXCR and lists one record per CDR3 protein. This table has some 620,000 distinct CDR3 sequences, around 15% appearing once. Study-wide points: Blood held most thyroid clonotypes expanded above 0.001 frequency. Ophthalmopathy cases were set apart from stable hyperthyroidism by a 13 V-J model.

The V end was cut by 4 bases, the J end by 5 bases, with 9 bases between. The CDR3 length is 13 residues. The germline V gene encodes CDR1 SGHAT and CDR2 FQNNGV. The origin of this receptor is a woman aged 30 to 39 with Graves' hyperthyroidism. Sequenced: blood. The chain joins TRBV11-2 to TRBJ2-1, with D tentatively TRBD2 (6 bases). This CDR3 is CASSSGLNNEQFL. The CDR3 DNA is TGTGCCAGCAGCTCCGGACTAAACAATGAGCAGTTCCTC.